This T cell receptor (beta chain) was sequenced during a study of radiation and T cells in renal cell carcinoma. Note on this clone: Its antigen is not known.

Study conclusions and caveats: No pretreatment tumor biopsies were available for baseline clonotypes.

The data were produced by immunoSEQ multiplex PCR, yet TCRdb's version contains in-frame clones alone and is incomplete. The repertoire holds about 22,000 clones, with 45% to 50% as singletons. Trimming took off 0 bases at V and 4 bases at J, with 15 bases between the two ends. CDR3 size: 16 residues. Germline CDR1 reads LGHNA; CDR2 reads YSLEER. Treatment denoted: 15 Gy SBRT to primary tumor, nephrectomy 4 weeks later. The sequence came from a woman in her 50s with renal cell carcinoma. The rearrangement links TRBV4-3 to TRBJ1-2, with a possible D match to TRBD1 (6 bases). The sequenced sample was tumor tissue, obtained from a patient whose treatment included radiotherapy and nephrectomy. This CDR3 reads CASSQDGTGTIYGYTF. The CDR3 region has the DNA TGCGCCAGCAGCCAAGATGGTACAGGGACCATCTATGGCTACACCTTC.